This T cell receptor beta chain was documented in a study of cytomegalovirus exposure and HLA in healthy donors. Study-level findings and limits: In vitro testing confirmed a few CMV-associated chains as specific for CMV antigens.

As for this clone: The antigen is unknown.

Germline V gene lookup returns CDR1 MNHEY and CDR2 SMNVEV (reference sequence). Deletions cut 3 bases from V and 3 bases from J, with 15 bases between. The CDR3 runs to 15 residues. The donors were part of the validation cohort of 95 to 150 subjects. That cohort was separate from the first cohort, which comprised fewer than 800 subjects. Clones were sequenced by immunoSEQ multiplex PCR, and TCRdb holds only the in-frame ones, with some missing. Of roughly 170,000 clones detected, about 80% appear once; the ten largest clones hold 2.8%. The sequencing input was PBMCs. The clonotype was recovered from a woman aged 18-29 years in good health and CMV-seropositive. This chain joins TRBV27 and TRBJ2-7; TRBD2 might be the D (7 bases). CDR3 amino acids: CASSLGWGGLYEQYF. The CDR3 region has the DNA TGTGCCAGCAGTTTGGGGTGGGGGGGGCTCTACGAGCAGTACTTC.